This TCR beta chain was sequenced for a study of blood T cells in healthy people across ages. This clonotype turned up a few times. A J-beta primer mix and a sample-barcoded 5' primer were used in a second PCR of about 6 to 12 cycles. TCRdb itself ran the 5' RACE reads through MiXCR, one entry per CDR3 protein. The sample has around 1,800,000 distinct CDR3 sequences; approximately 40% are singletons. Germline CDR1 and CDR2: SGHVS and FNYEAQ. Trimming left V 1 base short and J 4 bases short, with 13 bases between. The length of the CDR3 is 15 residues. The sample was blood. The V gene is TRBV7-6, the J gene TRBJ1-2, with a possible D match to TRBD1 (5 bases). This clonotype was sampled from a human donor in good health. In DNA, the CDR3 is TGTGCCAGCAGCTTAGTCGGTGGGGCCTCCTATGGCTACACCTTC. It yields the protein CASSLVGGASYGYTF.